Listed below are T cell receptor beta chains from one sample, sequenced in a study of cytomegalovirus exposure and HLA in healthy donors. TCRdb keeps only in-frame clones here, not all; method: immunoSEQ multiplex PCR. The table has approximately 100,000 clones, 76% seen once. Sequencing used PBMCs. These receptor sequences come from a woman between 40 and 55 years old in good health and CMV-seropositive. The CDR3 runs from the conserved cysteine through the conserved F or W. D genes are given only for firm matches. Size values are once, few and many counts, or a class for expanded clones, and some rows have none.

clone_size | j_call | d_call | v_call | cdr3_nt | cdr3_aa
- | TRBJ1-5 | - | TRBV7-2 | TGTGCCAGCAGCTACAGGGCTCAGCCCCAGCATTTT | CASSYRAQPQHF
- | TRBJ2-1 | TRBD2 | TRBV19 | TGTGCCAGTAGTTACTCGGGGGGAACCAACAATGAGCAGTTCTTC | CASSYSGGTNNEQFF
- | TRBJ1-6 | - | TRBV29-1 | TGCAGCGTTGGGCGGGATTTCAATTCACCCCTCCACTTT | CSVGRDFNSPLHF
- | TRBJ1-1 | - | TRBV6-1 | TGTGCCAGCAGCGACTTGGGTGAAGCTTTCTTT | CASSDLGEAFF
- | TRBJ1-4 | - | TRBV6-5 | TGTGCCAGCAGTTACAGCGGGGGCGCCTGGGAAAAACTGTTTTTT | CASSYSGGAWEKLFF
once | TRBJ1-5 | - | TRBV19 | TGTGCCAGTAGTGCATATAACGACATAAGCCAGCCCCAGCATTTT | CASSAYNDISQPQHF
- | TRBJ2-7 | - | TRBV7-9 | TGTGCCAGCAGCTTTTGGCAGATGGCCGAGCAGTACTTC | CASSFWQMAEQYF
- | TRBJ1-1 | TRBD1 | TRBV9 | TGTGCCAGCAGCGTAGCCGGGAACAGGGGTGGCACTGAAGCTTTCTTT | CASSVAGNRGGTEAFF
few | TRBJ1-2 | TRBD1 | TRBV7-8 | TGTGCCAGCAGCTCCACCGGGACAGGGAACTATGGCTACACCTTC | CASSSTGTGNYGYTF
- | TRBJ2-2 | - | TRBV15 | TGTGCCACCAGCAGAGTCGGGGGGAACACCGGGGAGCTGTTTTTT | CATSRVGGNTGELFF
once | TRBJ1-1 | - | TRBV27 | TGTGCCAGCCGTCCAGGCGTGAACACTGAAGCTTTCTTT | CASRPGVNTEAFF
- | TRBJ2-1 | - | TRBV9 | TGTGCCAGCAGCGTGGAGCCCTCGGGTGGCAATGAGCAGTTCTTC | CASSVEPSGGNEQFF
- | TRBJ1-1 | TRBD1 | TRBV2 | TGTGCCAGCAGCACTACAGGGGAGACTGAAGCTTTCTTT | CASSTTGETEAFF
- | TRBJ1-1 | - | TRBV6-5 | TGTGCCAGCAGTACTGACTACACTGAAGCTTTCTTT | CASSTDYTEAFF
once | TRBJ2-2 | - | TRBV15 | TGTGCCACCAGTGGGGACACTATCAACACCGGGGAGCTGTTTTTT | CATSGDTINTGELFF
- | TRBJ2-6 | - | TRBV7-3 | TGTGCCAGCAGCCCCGGTTCGGGAGGGGCCAACGTCCTGACTTTC | CASSPGSGGANVLTF
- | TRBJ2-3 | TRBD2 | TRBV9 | TGTGCCAGCAGCGTGACTAGCCTGATCACAGATACGCAGTATTTT | CASSVTSLITDTQYF
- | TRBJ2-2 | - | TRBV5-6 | TGTGCCAGCAGTCATACTAACACCGGGGAGCTGTTTTTT | CASSHTNTGELFF
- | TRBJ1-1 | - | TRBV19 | TGTGCCAGTAGTACCCGGGGAGAAGCTTTCTTT | CASSTRGEAFF
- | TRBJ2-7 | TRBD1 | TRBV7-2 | TGTGCCAGCAGCCTAGCCGTAGGGACAGGGTCCTACGAGCAGTACTTC | CASSLAVGTGSYEQYF
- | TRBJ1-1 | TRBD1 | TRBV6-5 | TGTGCCAGCAGGGACAGGCTGAACACTGAAGCTTTCTTT | CASRDRLNTEAFF
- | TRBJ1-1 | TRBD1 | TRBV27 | TGTGCCAGCTCGACAGGGGTAGTCACTGAAGCTTTCTTT | CASSTGVVTEAFF
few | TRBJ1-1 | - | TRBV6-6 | TGTGCCAGCAGTTACCCCCTAGCAGGAATGAGGACTGAAGCTTTCTTT | CASSYPLAGMRTEAFF
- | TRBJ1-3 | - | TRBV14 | TGTGCCAGCACCCGACTACCACCCGGGTCGGGGAACACCATATATTTT | CASTRLPPGSGNTIYF
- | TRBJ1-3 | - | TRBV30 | TGTGCCTGGAGTCGTAGGACGGGGAACACCATATATTTT | CAWSRRTGNTIYF
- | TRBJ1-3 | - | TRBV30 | TGTGCCTGGACAGGACAAGGAAGCTCTGGAAACACCATATATTTT | CAWTGQGSSGNTIYF
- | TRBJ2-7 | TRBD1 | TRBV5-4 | TGTGCCAGCAGCCCGGGACAGGCTCTCTACGAGCAGTACTTC | CASSPGQALYEQYF
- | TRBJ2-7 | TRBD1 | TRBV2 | TGTGCCAGCAGGACAGGGGTTTACGAGCAGTACTTC | CASRTGVYEQYF
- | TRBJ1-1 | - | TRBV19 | TGTGCCAGTACCCGGGGGGGGGCCGAAGCTTTCTTT | CASTRGGAEAFF
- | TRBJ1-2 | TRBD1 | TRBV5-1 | TGCGCCAGCAGCTCCTTTACAGGGGATCATGGCTACACCTTC | CASSSFTGDHGYTF
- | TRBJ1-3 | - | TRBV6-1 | TGTGCCAGCCTTGAGGGGGGGGCGACGGGAAACACCATATATTTT | CASLEGGATGNTIYF
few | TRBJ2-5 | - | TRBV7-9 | TGTTCCAGCAGCGAGAGCACTAGCTCAGCGGAGACCCAGTACTTC | CSSSESTSSAETQYF
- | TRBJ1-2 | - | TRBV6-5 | TGTGCCAGCAGTTACTCGGCGGTAGGGGGCTATGGCTACACCTTC | CASSYSAVGGYGYTF
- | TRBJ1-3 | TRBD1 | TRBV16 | TGTGCCAGCAGCCATCTGACAGGGAATGGAAACACCATATATTTT | CASSHLTGNGNTIYF
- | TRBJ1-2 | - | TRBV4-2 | TGTGCCAGCAGCCACGGACAATCCTATGGCTACACCTTC | CASSHGQSYGYTF
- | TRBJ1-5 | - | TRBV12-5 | TGTGCTAGTGGGGACGGGGGTTATCAGCCCCAGCATTTT | CASGDGGYQPQHF
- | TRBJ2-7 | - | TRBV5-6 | TGTGCCAGCAGCTTTTTTTCGGGTGCCGAGCAGTACTTC | CASSFFSGAEQYF
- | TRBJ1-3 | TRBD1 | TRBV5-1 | TGCGCCAGCAGCTGGGGCGACAGGGGATCTTCTGGAAACACCATATATTTT | CASSWGDRGSSGNTIYF
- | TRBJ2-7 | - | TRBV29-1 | TGCAGCGTTGAAGCTCGGTCGCAGGGTAGAAACGAGCAGTACTTC | CSVEARSQGRNEQYF
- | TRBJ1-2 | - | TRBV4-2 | TGTGCCAGCAGCCTCAGGGGTGGCTACACCTTC | CASSLRGGYTF
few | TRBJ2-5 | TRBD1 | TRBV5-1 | TGCGCCAGCAGCACCGGACAGGGAGCCGTTGGGACCCAGTACTTC | CASSTGQGAVGTQYF
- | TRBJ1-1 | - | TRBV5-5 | TGTGCCAGCAGCTTGGTGTGGGGGGGGGACACTGAAGCTTTCTTT | CASSLVWGGDTEAFF
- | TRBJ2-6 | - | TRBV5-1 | TGCGCCAGCAGCTTGATAGAGTCTGGGGCCAACGTCCTGACTTTC | CASSLIESGANVLTF
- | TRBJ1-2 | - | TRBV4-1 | TGCGCCAGCAGCCAAGATTTGATCAGGGGTGTGGGGTATGGCTACACCTTC | CASSQDLIRGVGYGYTF
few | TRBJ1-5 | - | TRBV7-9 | TGTGCCAGCAGCGGAGCGGGGCAGCTCGGCAATCAGCCCCAGCATTTT | CASSGAGQLGNQPQHF
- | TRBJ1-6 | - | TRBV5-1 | TGCGCCAGCAGCGTACCGGTAACTAATTCACCCCTCCACTTT | CASSVPVTNSPLHF
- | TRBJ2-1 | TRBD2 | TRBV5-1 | TGCGCCAGCAGCCGGGGGGGCCTCTACAATGAGCAGTTCTTC | CASSRGGLYNEQFF
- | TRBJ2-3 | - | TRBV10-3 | TGTGCCATCAGTGAGACCGCGGGCTTCTACGATACGCAGTATTTT | CAISETAGFYDTQYF
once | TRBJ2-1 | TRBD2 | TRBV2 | TGTGCCAGCAGTGCCGGCCCGGGACTAGTCGATGAGCAGTTCTTC | CASSAGPGLVDEQFF
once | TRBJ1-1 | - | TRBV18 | TGTGCCAGCTCGCGAGACAGGAACACTGAAGCTTTCTTT | CASSRDRNTEAFF
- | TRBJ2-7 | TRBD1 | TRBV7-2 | TGTGCCAGCAGCTCGTGGACAGGGAGCTCCTACGAGCAGTACTTC | CASSSWTGSSYEQYF
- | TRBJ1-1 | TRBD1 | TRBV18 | TGTGCCAGCTCACAGGGGGCGAACACTGAAGCTTTCTTT | CASSQGANTEAFF
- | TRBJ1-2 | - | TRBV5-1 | TGCGCCAGCAGCTTCGGACAGTCGCTAGCTAACTATGGCTACACCTTC | CASSFGQSLANYGYTF
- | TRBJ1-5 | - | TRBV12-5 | TGTGCTAGTGTCCCCGACAGCTCAAGCTATAGCAATCAGCCCCAGCATTTT | CASVPDSSSYSNQPQHF
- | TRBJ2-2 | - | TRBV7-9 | TGTGCCGGCAGCTTAGCCGCGGGAAACACCGGGGAGCTGTTTTTT | CAGSLAAGNTGELFF